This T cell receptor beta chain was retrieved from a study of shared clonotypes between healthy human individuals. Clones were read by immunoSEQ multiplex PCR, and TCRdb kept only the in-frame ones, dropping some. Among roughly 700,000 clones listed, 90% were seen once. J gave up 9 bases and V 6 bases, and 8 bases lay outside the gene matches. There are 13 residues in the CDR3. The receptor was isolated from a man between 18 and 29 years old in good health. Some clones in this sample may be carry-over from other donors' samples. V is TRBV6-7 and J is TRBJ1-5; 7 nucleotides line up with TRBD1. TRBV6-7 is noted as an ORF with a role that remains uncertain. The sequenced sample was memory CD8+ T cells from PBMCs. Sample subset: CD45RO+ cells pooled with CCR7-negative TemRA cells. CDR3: CASSLQGPRPQHF. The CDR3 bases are TGTGCCAGCAGCCTACAGGGGCCGCGGCCCCAGCATTTT.